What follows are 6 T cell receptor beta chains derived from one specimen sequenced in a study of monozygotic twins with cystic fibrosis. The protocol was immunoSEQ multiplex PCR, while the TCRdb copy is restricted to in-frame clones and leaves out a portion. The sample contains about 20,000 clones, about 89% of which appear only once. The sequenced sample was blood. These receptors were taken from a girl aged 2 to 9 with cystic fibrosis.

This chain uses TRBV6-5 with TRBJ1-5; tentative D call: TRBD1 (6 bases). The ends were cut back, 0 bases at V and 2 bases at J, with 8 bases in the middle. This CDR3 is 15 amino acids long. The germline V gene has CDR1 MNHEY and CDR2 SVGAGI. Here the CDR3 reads CASSYSGGGNQPQHF. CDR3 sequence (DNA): TGTGCCAGCAGTTACTCGGGGGGCGGCAATCAGCCCCAGCATTTT.

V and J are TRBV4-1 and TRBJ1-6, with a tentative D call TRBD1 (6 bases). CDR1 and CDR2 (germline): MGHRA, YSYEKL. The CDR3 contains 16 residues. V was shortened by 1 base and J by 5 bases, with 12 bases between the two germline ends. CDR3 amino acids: CASSQAGAGDNSPLHF. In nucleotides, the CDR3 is TGCGCCAGCAGCCAAGCAGGGGCGGGGGATAATTCACCCCTCCACTTT.

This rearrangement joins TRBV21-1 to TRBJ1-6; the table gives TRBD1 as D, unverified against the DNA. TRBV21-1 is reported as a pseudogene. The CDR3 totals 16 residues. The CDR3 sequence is CASSNVGRGVNSPLHF. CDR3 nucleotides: TGTGCCAGCAGCAATGTCGGCAGGGGGGTTAATTCACCCCTCCACTTT.

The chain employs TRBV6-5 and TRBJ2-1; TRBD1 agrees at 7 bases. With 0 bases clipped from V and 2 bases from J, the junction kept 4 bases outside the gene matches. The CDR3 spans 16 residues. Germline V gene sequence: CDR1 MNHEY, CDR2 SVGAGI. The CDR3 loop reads CASSYSNRGPYNEQFF. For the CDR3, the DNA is TGTGCCAGCAGTTACTCCAACAGGGGTCCCTACAATGAGCAGTTCTTC.

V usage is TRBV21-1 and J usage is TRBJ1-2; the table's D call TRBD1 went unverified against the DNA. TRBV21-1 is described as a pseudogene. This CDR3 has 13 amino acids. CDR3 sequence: CASSMPGGYGYTF. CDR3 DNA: TGTGCCAGCAGCATGCCAGGGGGCTATGGCTACACCTTC.

The CDR3 sequence is CASSQTGTGTFEAFF. CDR3 bases: TGTGCCAGCAGTCAAACCGGGACAGGGACGTTTGAAGCTTTCTTT. The chain is built from TRBV6-5 and TRBJ1-1, with TRBD1 matching over 9 bases. The CDR3 totals 15 residues. Germline V lookup: CDR1 MNHEY, CDR2 SVGAGI. V gave up 5 bases and J gave up 7 bases; unmatched junction bases: 11.